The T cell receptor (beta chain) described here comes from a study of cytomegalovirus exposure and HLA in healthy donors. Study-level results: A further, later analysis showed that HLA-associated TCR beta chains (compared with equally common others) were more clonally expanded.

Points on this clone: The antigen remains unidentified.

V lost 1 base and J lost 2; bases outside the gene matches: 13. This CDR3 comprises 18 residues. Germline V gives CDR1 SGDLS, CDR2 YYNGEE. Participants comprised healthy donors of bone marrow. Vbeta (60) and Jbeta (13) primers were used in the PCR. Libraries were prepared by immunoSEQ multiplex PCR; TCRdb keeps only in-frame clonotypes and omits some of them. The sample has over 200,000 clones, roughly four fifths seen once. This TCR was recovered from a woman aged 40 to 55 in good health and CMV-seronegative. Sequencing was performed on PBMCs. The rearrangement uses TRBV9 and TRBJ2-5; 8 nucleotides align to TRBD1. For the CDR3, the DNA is TGTGCCAGCAGCGTATCTGAAGGAGGACAGGGCGGTCAAGAGACCCAGTACTTC. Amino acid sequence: CASSVSEGGQGGQETQYF. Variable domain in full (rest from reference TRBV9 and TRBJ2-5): DSGVTQTPKHLITATGQRVTLRCSPRSGDLSVYWYQQSLDQGLQFLIQYYNGEERAKGNILERFSAQQFPDLHSELNLSSLELGDSALYFCASSVSEGGQGGQETQYFGPGTRLLVL.